This TCR beta chain comes out of a study of blood T cell repertoires in COVID-19. The overall study: The study drew acute and convalescent COVID-19 samples from the United States, Italy and Spain. T cells, B-cell-depleted T cells, or PBMCs supplied cDNA or gDNA.

Authors' data handling: For nucleated cells, counts were estimated from reference gene primer amplification. Profiling relied on immunoSEQ multiplex PCR, and the TCRdb table lists in-frame clones only, not all of them. V and J calls and clone size are those listed in that table; D and trimming were worked out from the DNA. Altogether about 190,000 clones are present, just under 80% being singletons, with the ten largest covering about 3%. The sample consisted of peripheral blood. The TCR sequence derives from an elderly woman with active or convalescent COVID-19.

The CDR3 protein is CASSLFGGMAYNEQFF. CDR3 nucleotides: TGTGCCAGCAGCTTATTCGGGGGTATGGCCTACAATGAGCAGTTCTTC. The chain uses TRBV7-8 and TRBJ2-1; a weak D match, TRBD2 (6 bases). The germline CDR1 and CDR2 sequences are SGHVS and FQNEAQ. The CDR3 runs to 16 residues. V was shortened by 2 bases and J by 2 bases, with 13 bases between the two germline ends.